This entry concerns a single TCR beta chain. This sample stems from a study of blood T cell repertoires in COVID-19. Study at large: The cDNA or gDNA used as material had been derived from T cells, B-cell-depleted T cells, or PBMCs.

Repertoires were generated with immunoSEQ multiplex PCR, while TCRdb's copy carries only in-frame clones and drops some. This repertoire shows 250,000 to 350,000 clones, 70% to 90% found once; its top ten account for around 6%. The TCR was taken from a woman younger than 45 who had recovered from COVID-19. The sequencing sample was made of PBMCs or T cells enriched from blood (not recorded which).

This CDR3 is CAWSQAGDWTEAFF. The CDR3, as DNA: TGTGCCTGGAGTCAAGCAGGGGATTGGACTGAAGCTTTCTTT. The gene calls are TRBV30 and TRBJ1-1; possible D gene TRBD1, 6 bases. Trimming removed 2 bases from V and 5 bases from J, with 15 bases in between. The CDR3 has 14 residues. Germline V gene sequence: CDR1 GTSNPN, CDR2 SVGIG (reference sequence).